This TCR beta chain was found in a study of blood T cell repertoires in COVID-19. Study-wide background: In each case, the material was cDNA or gDNA derived from T cells, B-cell-depleted T cells, or PBMCs.

Per the original methods: Reference gene primer amplification in the assay estimated nucleated cell counts. The protocol was immunoSEQ multiplex PCR, while the TCRdb copy is restricted to in-frame clones and leaves out a portion. V, J and clone size reflect that table, while D and trimming were determined from the DNA. The repertoire includes some 140,000 clones, roughly 84% of them detected once, and 4.5% to 7% sits in the top ten. Participants, about 18 to 89 years old, spanned around 25 US areas. Self-reported history from a screening survey and questionnaire set each donor's cohort. The CDR3 extends over 14 amino acids. V shed 0 bases and J shed 5 bases, with 10 bases lying between them. Germline values: CDR1 SGDLS, CDR2 YYNGEE.

This sequence joins TRBV9 and TRBJ2-3, with D perhaps TRBD1 (5 bases). Sequenced material: PBMCs or T cells enriched from blood (not recorded which). The receptor was isolated from a man aged 40-50 years with acute COVID-19. The CDR3 nucleotides read TGTGCCAGCAGCGTAGTGGCAGGGCAAGATACGCAGTATTTT. It is translated as CASSVVAGQDTQYF.